The rows below give T cell receptor beta chains drawn from one sample of a study of cytomegalovirus exposure and HLA in healthy donors. The assay was immunoSEQ multiplex PCR, and TCRdb's table has in-frame clones only and misses some. There are fewer than 250,000 clones in the sample, with under 1% held by the top ten. Sequencing was performed on PBMCs. These receptors were taken from a woman in her 30s in good health and CMV-seropositive. Each CDR3 is given with its conserved first and last residue.

TRBV18	TRBJ2-1	15	CASSDLVSGPYEQFF
TRBV7-6	TRBJ2-5	14	CASSFLGQGETQYF
TRBV6-5	TRBJ1-2	13	CASRNSDSYGYTF
TRBV4-3	TRBJ1-5	14	CASSQQTGSGPQHF
TRBV7-9	TRBJ2-2	13	CASSLRNTGELFF
TRBV7-2	TRBJ2-7	14	CASSPDRETYEQYF
TRBV5-5	TRBJ1-4	15	CASSLVRDTYEKLFF
TRBV28	TRBJ1-4	16	CASSLWMAGKGEKLFF
TRBV2	TRBJ1-6	14	CASRDSSYNSPLHF
TRBV18	TRBJ1-4	14	CASSPDRAAEKLFF
TRBV5-1	TRBJ1-1	15	CASSFLGASATEAFF
TRBV18	TRBJ2-2	16	CASSPPTGGSTGELFF
TRBV6-5	TRBJ2-7	12	CASSSTDYEQYF
TRBV29-1	TRBJ1-2	11	CSVGGDPGYTF
TRBV30	TRBJ2-3	12	CAWSVPPGTQYF
TRBV27	TRBJ1-5	15	CASSLIGTGFQPQHF
TRBV7-9	TRBJ1-2	14	CASSLVTGSYGYTF
TRBV9	TRBJ2-2	15	CASSVATGYTGELFF